These 10 T cell receptor beta chains were sequenced from one sample in a study of T-cell reconstitution after alpha-beta-depleted transplantation in children (dated by TCRdb to about 2016). The intended sense of this specimen's time point label: day 60 (about 2 months) after transplantation. The treatment or condition label, read with the paper, signifies: allogeneic hematopoietic cell transplantation with graft depleted of TCRalphabeta T cells and CD19 B cells. The method behind the library was PCR. Instrument on record: Illumina HiSeq 2500. TCR library preparation used molecular barcoding, with unique molecular identifiers applied to normalize quantification of the TCRbeta repertoire. In TCRdb, the public reads were trimmed at Q25 with fastp and aligned with MiXCR, with productive beta chains retained. Identical CDR3 protein sequences are pooled into one entry, listed with their most common genes and DNA. The sample records 40,000 to 55,000 distinct CDR3 sequences, about 9% of which are singletons. The top ten clones comprise 27% of the sample.

The specimen was PBMCs, mostly from graft donor cells, collected 60 days after TCRalphabeta/CD19-depleted stem cell transplant. The receptors derive from a male patient under 10 years old who had a stem cell transplant for chronic granulomatous disease, so the T cells may come from the graft donor.

V is TRBV7-9 and J is TRBJ2-5; no firm D call. This CDR3 spans 14 amino acids. V gave up 4 bases and J gave up 0 bases, with 9 bases separating them. Germline lookup yields CDR1 SEHNR and CDR2 FQNEAQ (reference sequence). The DNA of the CDR3 is TGTGCCAGCAGCTCAGCAGTGTACCAAGAGACCCAGTACTTC. Its protein product is CASSSAVYQETQYF.

This clonotype has a count of ten or more. This chain uses TRBV5-1 with TRBJ2-7; no reliable D call. Germline CDR1 and CDR2: SGHRS and YFSETQ. V was pared by 2 bases and J by 6 bases, with 21 bases between. The CDR3 runs to 16 residues. As DNA, the CDR3 is TGCGCCAGCAGCTTTATCGTCTCGCAGCCAGAAATCGAGCAGTACTTC. This encodes CASSFIVSQPEIEQYF.

This clonotype has a handful of counts. The chain carries TRBV14 and TRBJ2-1; D is undetermined. Trimming left V 4 bases short and J 10 bases short, with 14 bases between. CDR1 is SGHDN and CDR2 is FVKESK in the germline V gene. This CDR3 has 13 residues. The CDR3 loop is CASSPLKTSEQFF. The CDR3 nucleotides are TGTGCCAGCAGCCCCCTTAAGACTTCGGAGCAGTTCTTC.

This clonotype came up many times. The genes are TRBV7-2 and TRBJ2-3; possibly TRBD2 for D (5 bases). There are 15 residues in the CDR3. With 0 bases removed from V and 5 bases from J, the gap between germline ends came to 12 bases. In germline, CDR1 is SGHTA, CDR2 FQGNSA. The CDR3 bases are TGTGCCAGCAGCTTAGCAGGCGGGTACGAAGATACGCAGTATTTT. This gives the protein CASSLAGGYEDTQYF.

As for this clonotype: A much larger clone sits a single nucleotide away, making a read error possible. The gene calls are TRBV27 and TRBJ2-7; no firm D call. V lost 3 bases and J 0 bases, leaving 9 bases between the germline ends. Germline-derived CDR1 and CDR2 are MNHEY and SMNVEV (reference sequence). This CDR3 is 14 amino acids long. In DNA form, the CDR3 reads TGTGCCAGCAGTTTCTTTCGGCCCTCCTACGAGCAGTACTTC. Its protein is CASSFFRPSYEQYF.

This clonotype showed up many times. This chain joins TRBV12-5 and TRBJ2-3; D call uncertain. V dropped 5 bases and J dropped 3 bases, with 3 bases sitting between them. Germline V CDR1 and CDR2: LGHNT, FRNRAP. There are 11 residues in the CDR3. DNA of the CDR3: TGTGCTAGTGGTAAAACAGATACGCAGTATTTT. Its translation: CASGKTDTQYF.

This clonotype was counted ten times or more. CDR3 nucleotide sequence: TGTGCCAGCAGCCAAGATACAGGGACAGGCTATGGCTACACCTTC. This sequence encodes CASSQDTGTGYGYTF. The chain has TRBV4-2 and TRBJ1-2, with 8 positions matching TRBD1. Germline CDR1 is LGHNA and CDR2 is YNFKEQ. The V gene end was trimmed by 0 bases and the J gene end by 4 bases; junction bases not matched to a gene: 4. The CDR3 consists of 15 residues.

Many counts were recorded for this clonotype. This chain uses TRBV6-2 or TRBV6-3 with TRBJ2-3; TRBD1 matches at 7 bases. Germline trimming cut 6 bases from V and 5 bases from J; bases unmatched to any gene: 8. The CDR3 runs to 14 residues. The V gene's germline CDR1 is MNHEY and CDR2 SVGEGT. This CDR3 is CASSIGTEVDTQYF. The CDR3 region has the DNA TGTGCCAGCAGCATCGGGACAGAGGTAGATACGCAGTATTTT.

This clonotype was seen many times. The rearrangement uses TRBV2 and TRBJ2-1; D not resolved. CDR3 length: 15 residues. Trimming stripped 5 bases from V and 0 bases from J, with 11 bases between. Germline V CDR1 and CDR2: SNHLY, FYNNEI. CDR3 in amino acids: CASSSQPSSYNEQFF. CDR3 nucleotides: TGTGCCAGCAGTAGTCAACCTAGCTCCTACAATGAGCAGTTCTTC.

This clonotype was counted ten times or more. This chain uses TRBV29-1 with TRBJ1-2, with 9 bases fitting TRBD1. The CDR3 runs 15 residues. The V and J ends lost 4 bases and 4 bases, in that order; junction bases with no gene match: 10. CDR1 and CDR2 (germline): SQVTM, ANQGSEA. CDR3 loop: CSVGDRGAFTYGYTF. As DNA, the CDR3 is TGCAGCGTTGGCGACAGGGGGGCTTTTACCTATGGCTACACCTTC.